This T cell receptor beta chain was identified during a study of blood T cell repertoires in COVID-19. Overall study: Whether acute or convalescent, the COVID-19 samples came from the United States, Italy and Spain. The analysed material was cDNA or gDNA that came from T cells, B-cell-depleted T cells, or PBMCs.

V was trimmed by 6 bases and J by 7 bases, leaving 13 bases between them. CDR3 size: 12 residues. Original analysis: Estimates of nucleated cell counts were drawn from the amplification of reference gene primers. This table comes from immunoSEQ multiplex PCR, and its TCRdb copy is limited to in-frame clones, with some not included. That table is the source of V, J and clone size, and D and trimming were worked out from the DNA. The data hold 150,000 to 170,000 clones, with about three quarters observed a single time. V and J are TRBV12-3 or TRBV12-4 and TRBJ2-7, with D unclear. The specimen was peripheral blood. The clonotype was recovered from an elderly man with acute or convalescent COVID-19. CDR3 sequence: CASSPRPREQYF. CDR3 coding DNA: TGTGCCAGCAGCCCCCGTCCGAGGGAGCAGTACTTC.